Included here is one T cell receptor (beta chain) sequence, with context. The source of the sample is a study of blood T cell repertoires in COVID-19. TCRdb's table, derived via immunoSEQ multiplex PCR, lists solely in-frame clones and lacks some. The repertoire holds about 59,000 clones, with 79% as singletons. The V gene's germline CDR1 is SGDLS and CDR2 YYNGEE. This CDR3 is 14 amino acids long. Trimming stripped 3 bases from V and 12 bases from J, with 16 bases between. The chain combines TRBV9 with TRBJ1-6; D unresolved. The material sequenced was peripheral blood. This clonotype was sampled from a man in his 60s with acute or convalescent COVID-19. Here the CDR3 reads CASSAVGARGPLHF. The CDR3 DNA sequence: TGTGCCAGCAGCGCAGTAGGAGCCCGGGGACCCCTCCACTTT. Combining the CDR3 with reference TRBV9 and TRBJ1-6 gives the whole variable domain DSGVTQTPKHLITATGQRVTLRCSPRSGDLSVYWYQQSLDQGLQFLIQYYNGEERAKGNILERFSAQQFPDLHSELNLSSLELGDSALYFCASSAVGARGPLHFGNGTRLTVT.